This paragraph covers one T cell receptor beta chain sequence. The germline V gene has CDR1 SGHNT and CDR2 YYREEE (reference sequence). This CDR3 comprises 19 residues. The J segment lost 1 base and the V segment lost 0 bases, leaving 11 bases of the junction unmatched. Per the original methods: For nucleated cells, counts were estimated from reference gene primer amplification. The method was immunoSEQ multiplex PCR; TCRdb's version includes in-frame clones alone and lacks a portion of them. D and trimming were read from the DNA, whereas the V and J calls and clone size are those reported in that table. The table includes tens of thousands of clones, approximately 86% detected once. The sample comes from a study of blood T cell repertoires in COVID-19. About the study: COVID-19 samples, acute and convalescent, were from the United States, Italy and Spain. In each case, the material was cDNA or gDNA derived from T cells, B-cell-depleted T cells, or PBMCs.

The TCR originated in a woman between 70 and 85 years old with active COVID-19. The chain employs TRBV5-4 and TRBJ2-5, with 11 bases identical to TRBD1. The sequencing input was peripheral blood. The CDR3 sequence: CASSLAPGQGDLGQETQYF. The CDR3, as DNA: TGTGCCAGCAGCTTGGCCCCGGGACAGGGGGATCTTGGCCAAGAGACCCAGTACTTC.